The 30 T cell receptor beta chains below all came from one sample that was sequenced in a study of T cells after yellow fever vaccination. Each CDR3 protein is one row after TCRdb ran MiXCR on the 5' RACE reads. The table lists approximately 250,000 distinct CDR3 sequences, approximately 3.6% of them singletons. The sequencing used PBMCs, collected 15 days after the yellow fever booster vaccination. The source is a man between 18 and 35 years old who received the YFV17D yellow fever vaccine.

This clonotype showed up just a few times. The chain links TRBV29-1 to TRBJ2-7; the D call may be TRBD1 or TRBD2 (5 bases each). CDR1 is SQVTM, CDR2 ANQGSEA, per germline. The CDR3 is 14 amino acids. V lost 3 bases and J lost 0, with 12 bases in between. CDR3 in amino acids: CSVEGPLASYEQYV. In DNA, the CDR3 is TGCAGCGTTGAGGGACCCCTGGCCTCCTACGAGCAGTACGTC.

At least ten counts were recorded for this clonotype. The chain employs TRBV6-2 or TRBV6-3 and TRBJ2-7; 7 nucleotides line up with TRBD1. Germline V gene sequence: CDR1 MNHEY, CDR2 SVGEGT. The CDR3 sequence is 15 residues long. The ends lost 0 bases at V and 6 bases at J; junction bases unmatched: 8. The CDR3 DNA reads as TGTGCCAGCAGTTACTCCCCTAAAGGGGGCATCGAGCAGTACGTC. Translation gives CASSYSPKGGIEQYV.

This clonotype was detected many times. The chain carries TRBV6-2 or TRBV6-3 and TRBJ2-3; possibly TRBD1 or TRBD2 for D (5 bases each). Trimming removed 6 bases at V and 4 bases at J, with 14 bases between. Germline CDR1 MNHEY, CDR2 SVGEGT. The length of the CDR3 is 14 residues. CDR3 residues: CASSSRGLPDTQYF. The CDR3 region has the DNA TGTGCCAGCAGCTCACGGGGCCTACCAGATACGCAGTATTTT.

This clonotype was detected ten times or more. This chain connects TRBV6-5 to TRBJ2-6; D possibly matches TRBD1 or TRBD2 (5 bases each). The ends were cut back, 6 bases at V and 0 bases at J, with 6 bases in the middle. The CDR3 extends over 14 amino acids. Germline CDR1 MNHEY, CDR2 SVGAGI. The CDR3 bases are TGTGCCAGCAGCGGGGCCTCTGGGGCCAACGTCCTGACTTTC. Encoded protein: CASSGASGANVLTF.

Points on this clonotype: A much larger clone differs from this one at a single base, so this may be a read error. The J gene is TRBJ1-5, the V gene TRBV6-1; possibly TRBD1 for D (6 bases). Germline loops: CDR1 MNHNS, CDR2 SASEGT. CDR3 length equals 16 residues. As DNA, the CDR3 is TGTGCCAGCAGCGGCAGGGGCCCCTTGAGCAGTCAGCCCCAGCATTTT. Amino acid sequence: CASSGRGPLSSQPQHF.

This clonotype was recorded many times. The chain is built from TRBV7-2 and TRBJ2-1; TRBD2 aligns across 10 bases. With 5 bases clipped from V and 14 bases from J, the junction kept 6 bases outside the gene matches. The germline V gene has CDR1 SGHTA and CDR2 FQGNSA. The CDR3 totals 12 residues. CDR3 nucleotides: TGTGCCAGCAGCACCCGACTAGCGGGCAAGTTCTTC. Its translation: CASSTRLAGKFF.

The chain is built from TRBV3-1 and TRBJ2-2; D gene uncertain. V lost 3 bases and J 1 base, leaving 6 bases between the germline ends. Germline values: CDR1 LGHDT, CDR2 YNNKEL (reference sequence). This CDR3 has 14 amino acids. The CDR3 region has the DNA TGTGCCAGCAGCCAGCAGAGGAACACCGGGGAGCTGTTTTTT. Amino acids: CASSQQRNTGELFF.

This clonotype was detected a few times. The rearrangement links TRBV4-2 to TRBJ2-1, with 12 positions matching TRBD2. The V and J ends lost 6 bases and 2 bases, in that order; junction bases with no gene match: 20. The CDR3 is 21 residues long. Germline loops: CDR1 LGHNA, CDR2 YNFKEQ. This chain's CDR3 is CASRPTLTSGGLLSAYNEQFF. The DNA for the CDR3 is TGTGCCAGCAGACCCACCCTCACTAGCGGGGGGCTGCTCAGTGCCTACAATGAGCAGTTCTTC.

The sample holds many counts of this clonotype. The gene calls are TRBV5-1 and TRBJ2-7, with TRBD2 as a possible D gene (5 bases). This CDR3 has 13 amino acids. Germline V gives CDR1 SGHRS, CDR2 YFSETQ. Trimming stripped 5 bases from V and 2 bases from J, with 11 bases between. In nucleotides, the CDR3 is TGCGCCAGCAGTCTTAGCGTCCCCTACGAGCAGTACGTC. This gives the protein CASSLSVPYEQYV.

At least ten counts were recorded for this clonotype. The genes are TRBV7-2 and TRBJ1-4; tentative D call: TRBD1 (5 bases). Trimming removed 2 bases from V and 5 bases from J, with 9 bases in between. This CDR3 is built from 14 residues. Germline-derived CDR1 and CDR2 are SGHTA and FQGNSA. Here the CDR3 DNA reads TGTGCCAGCAGCTTACAGGGTCGGAATGAAAAACTGTTTTTT. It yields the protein CASSLQGRNEKLFF.

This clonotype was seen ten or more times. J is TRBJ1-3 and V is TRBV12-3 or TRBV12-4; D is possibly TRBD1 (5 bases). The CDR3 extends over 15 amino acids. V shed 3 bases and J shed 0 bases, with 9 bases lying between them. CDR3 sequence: CASSFRGISGNTIYF. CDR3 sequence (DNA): TGTGCCAGCAGTTTCCGGGGCATCTCTGGAAACACCATATATTTT.

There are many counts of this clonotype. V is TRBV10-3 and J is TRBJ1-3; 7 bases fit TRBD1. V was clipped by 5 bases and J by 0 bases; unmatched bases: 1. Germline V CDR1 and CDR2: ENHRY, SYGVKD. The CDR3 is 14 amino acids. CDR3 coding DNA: TGTGCCATCAGTAGGGACAGCTCTGGAAACACCATATATTTT. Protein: CAISRDSSGNTIYF.

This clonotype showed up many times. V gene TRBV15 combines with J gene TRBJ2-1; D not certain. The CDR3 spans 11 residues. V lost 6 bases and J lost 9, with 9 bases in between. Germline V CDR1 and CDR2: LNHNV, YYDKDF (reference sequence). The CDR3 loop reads CATREWGEQFF. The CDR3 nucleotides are TGTGCCACCAGGGAGTGGGGTGAGCAGTTCTTC.

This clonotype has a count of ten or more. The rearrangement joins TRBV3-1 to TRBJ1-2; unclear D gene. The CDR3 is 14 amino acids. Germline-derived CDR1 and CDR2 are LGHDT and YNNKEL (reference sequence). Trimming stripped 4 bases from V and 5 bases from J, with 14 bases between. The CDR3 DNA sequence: TGTGCCAGCAGCCTCCTTGAACGGAAGTATGGCTACACCTTC. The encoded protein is CASSLLERKYGYTF.

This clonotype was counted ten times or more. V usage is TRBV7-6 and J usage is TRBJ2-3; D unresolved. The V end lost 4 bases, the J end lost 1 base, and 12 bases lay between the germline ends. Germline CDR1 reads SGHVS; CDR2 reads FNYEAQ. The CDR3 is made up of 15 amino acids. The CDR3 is CASSSRGGGTDTQYF. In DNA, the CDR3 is TGTGCCAGCAGCTCTAGAGGTGGAGGCACAGATACGCAGTATTTT.

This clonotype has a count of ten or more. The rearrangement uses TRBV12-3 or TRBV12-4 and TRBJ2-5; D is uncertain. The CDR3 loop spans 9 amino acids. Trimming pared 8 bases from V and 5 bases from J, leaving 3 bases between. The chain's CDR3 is CASLETQYF. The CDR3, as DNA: TGTGCCAGCCTTGAGACCCAGTACTTC.

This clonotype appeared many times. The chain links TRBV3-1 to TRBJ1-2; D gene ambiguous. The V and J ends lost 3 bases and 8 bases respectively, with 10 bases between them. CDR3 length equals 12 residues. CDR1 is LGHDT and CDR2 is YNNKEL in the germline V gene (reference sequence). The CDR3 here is CASSQGSKGYTF. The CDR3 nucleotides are TGTGCCAGCAGCCAGGGGAGTAAAGGCTACACCTTC.

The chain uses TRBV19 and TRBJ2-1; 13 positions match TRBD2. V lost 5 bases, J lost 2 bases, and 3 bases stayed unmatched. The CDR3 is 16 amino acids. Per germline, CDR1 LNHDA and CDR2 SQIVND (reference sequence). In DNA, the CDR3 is TGTGCCAGTAGTGTGGGACTAGCGGGGCCCTACAATGAGCAGTTCTTC. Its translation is CASSVGLAGPYNEQFF. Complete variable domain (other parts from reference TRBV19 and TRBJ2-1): DGGITQSPKYLFRKEGQNVTLSCEQNLNHDAMYWYRQDPGQGLRLIYYSQIVNDFQKGDIAEGYSVSREKKESFPLTVTSAQKNPTAFYLCASSVGLAGPYNEQFFGPGTRLTVL.

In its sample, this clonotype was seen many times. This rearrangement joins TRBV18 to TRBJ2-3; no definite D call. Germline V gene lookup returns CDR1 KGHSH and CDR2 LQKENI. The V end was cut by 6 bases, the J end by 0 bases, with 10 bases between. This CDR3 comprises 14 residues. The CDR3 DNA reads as TGTGCCAGCTCCAAAGTTGGAAGCACAGATACGCAGTATTTT. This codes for CASSKVGSTDTQYF.

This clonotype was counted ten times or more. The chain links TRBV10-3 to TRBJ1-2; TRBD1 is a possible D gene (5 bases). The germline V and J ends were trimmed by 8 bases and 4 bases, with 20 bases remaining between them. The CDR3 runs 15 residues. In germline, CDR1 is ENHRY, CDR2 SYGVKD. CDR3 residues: CAISGGSEGAYGYTF. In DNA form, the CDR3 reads TGTGCCATCTCGGGGGGATCGGAGGGCGCCTATGGCTACACCTTC.

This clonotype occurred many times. Written as DNA, the CDR3 is TGCGCCAGCAGAACCGGGACAGGGGATGAGACCCAGTACTTC. Its translation is CASRTGTGDETQYF. The rearrangement uses TRBV5-1 and TRBJ2-5, with 10 nucleotides matching TRBD1. The V gene end was trimmed by 5 bases and the J gene end by 5 bases; junction bases not matched to a gene: 6. Germline V gene sequence: CDR1 SGHRS, CDR2 YFSETQ. CDR3 length: 14 residues.

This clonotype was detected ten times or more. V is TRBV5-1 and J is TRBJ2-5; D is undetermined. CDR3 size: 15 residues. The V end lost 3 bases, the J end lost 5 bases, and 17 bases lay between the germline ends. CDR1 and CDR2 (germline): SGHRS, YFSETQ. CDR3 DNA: TGCGCCAGCAGCTCCCCAGCGAATCAGAGTGAGACCCAGTACTTC. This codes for CASSSPANQSETQYF.

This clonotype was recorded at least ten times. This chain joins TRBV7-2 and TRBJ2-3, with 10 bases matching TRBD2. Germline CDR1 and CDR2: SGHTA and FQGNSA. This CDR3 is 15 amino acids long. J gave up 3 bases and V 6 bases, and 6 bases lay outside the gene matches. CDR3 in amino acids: CASRLAGAGTDTQYF. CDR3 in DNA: TGTGCCAGCAGGCTAGCGGGGGCTGGGACAGATACGCAGTATTTT.

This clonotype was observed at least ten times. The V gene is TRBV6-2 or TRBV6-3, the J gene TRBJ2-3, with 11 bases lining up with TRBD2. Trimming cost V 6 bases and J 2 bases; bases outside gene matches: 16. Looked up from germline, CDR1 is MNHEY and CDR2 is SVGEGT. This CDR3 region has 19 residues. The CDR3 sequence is CASSRLTSGGPSITDTQYF. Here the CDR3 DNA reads TGTGCCAGCAGCCGTCTTACTAGCGGGGGCCCTAGCATCACAGATACGCAGTATTTT.

The CDR3 nucleotides read TGTGCCAGCAGCATAAACCCTAGCGGGGTTCAAGAGACCCAGTACTTC. This encodes CASSINPSGVQETQYF. The chain recombines TRBV7-9 with TRBJ2-5; 9 positions match TRBD2. Germline CDR1 SEHNR, CDR2 FQNEAQ (reference sequence). Trimming removed 5 bases from V and 2 bases from J; junction bases left unmatched: 9. This CDR3 is 16 amino acids long.

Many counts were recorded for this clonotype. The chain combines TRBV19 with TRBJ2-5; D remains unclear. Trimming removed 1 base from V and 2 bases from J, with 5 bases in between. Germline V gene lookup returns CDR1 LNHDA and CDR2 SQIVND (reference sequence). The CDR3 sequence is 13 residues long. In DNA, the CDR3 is TGTGCCAGTAGTATAGGTGAACAAGAGACCCAGTACTTC. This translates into CASSIGEQETQYF.

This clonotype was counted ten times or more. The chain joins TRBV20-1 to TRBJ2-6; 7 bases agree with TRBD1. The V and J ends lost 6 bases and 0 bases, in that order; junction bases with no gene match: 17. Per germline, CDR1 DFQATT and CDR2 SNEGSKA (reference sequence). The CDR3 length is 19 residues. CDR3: CSANKFGTAPSSGANVLTF. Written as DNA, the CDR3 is TGCAGTGCCAATAAGTTCGGGACAGCGCCGTCCTCTGGGGCCAACGTCCTGACTTTC.

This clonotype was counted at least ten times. This CDR3 reads CAISELAEPYNEQFF. The CDR3 region has the DNA TGTGCCATCAGTGAGTTAGCTGAGCCCTACAATGAGCAGTTCTTC. The chain is built from TRBV10-3 and TRBJ2-1, with D uncertain. This CDR3 spans 15 amino acids. V gave up 1 base and J gave up 2 bases, with 9 bases separating them. Germline values: CDR1 ENHRY, CDR2 SYGVKD.

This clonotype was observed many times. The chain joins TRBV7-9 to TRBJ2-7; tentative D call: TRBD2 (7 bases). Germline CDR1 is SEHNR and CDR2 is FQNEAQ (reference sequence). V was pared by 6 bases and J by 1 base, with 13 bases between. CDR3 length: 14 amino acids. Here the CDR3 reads CASSKEGGSYEQYF. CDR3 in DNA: TGTGCCAGCAGTAAAGAGGGGGGGTCCTACGAGCAGTACTTC.

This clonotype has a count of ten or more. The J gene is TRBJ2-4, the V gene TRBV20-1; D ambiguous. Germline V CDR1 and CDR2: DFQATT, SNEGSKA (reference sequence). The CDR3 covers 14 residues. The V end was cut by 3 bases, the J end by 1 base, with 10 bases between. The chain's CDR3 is CSASPAGAKNIQYF. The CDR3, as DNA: TGCAGTGCTAGCCCTGCCGGGGCCAAAAACATTCAGTACTTC.